The 13 T cell receptor beta chains below come from one sample, sequenced in a study of lymphopenia after photon versus proton radiotherapy. Assay: immunoSEQ multiplex PCR; the TCRdb copy retains only in-frame clones and omits some. The sample has approximately 65,000 clones; around 90% are singletons. The sequencing here drew on peripheral blood, taken from a patient treated with photon-based radiotherapy. The receptors here all came from a woman in her seventies with pancreatic cancer.

The rearrangement links TRBV6-6 to TRBJ1-4; D remains unclear. V lost 0 bases, J lost 5 bases, and 10 bases lay in between. The CDR3 has 15 amino acids. From germline, CDR1 is MNHNY and CDR2 SVGAGI (reference sequence). For the CDR3, the DNA is TGTGCCAGCAGTTACTCGATTCGGGTGAATGAAAAACTGTTTTTT. Protein: CASSYSIRVNEKLFF.

DNA for the CDR3: TGTGCCAGCAGTGAAGCATGGGGGGGACTCAACACCGGGGAGCTGTTTTTT. This encodes CASSEAWGGLNTGELFF. The V and J genes are TRBV6-1 and TRBJ2-2; TRBD2 matches 7 bases. J gave up 2 bases and V 0 bases, and 6 bases lay outside the gene matches. The CDR3 is 17 residues long. Germline V gene lookup returns CDR1 MNHNS and CDR2 SASEGT.

The V call is TRBV4-2, the J call TRBJ1-1; weak D call: TRBD1 (6 bases). Trimming stripped 1 base from V and 1 base from J, with 13 bases between. The germline V gene encodes CDR1 LGHNA and CDR2 YNFKEQ. The CDR3 is 16 residues long. The CDR3 DNA reads TGTGCCAGCAGCCAAGCTCTTTCAGGGGAGAACACTGAAGCTTTCTTT. It encodes CASSQALSGENTEAFF.

The chain employs TRBV28 and TRBJ2-2, with D tentatively TRBD1 or TRBD2 (5 bases each). There are 16 residues in the CDR3. CDR1 and CDR2 from the germline V gene are MDHEN and SYDVKM. The germline V and J ends were trimmed by 4 bases and 4 bases, with 16 bases remaining between them. The chain's CDR3 is CASSSFSGTGTGELFF. For the CDR3, the DNA is TGTGCCAGCAGTTCGTTCTCCGGGACCGGCACCGGGGAGCTGTTTTTT.

The chain recombines TRBV18 with TRBJ2-6; tentatively, D is TRBD2 (6 bases). The V gene's germline CDR1 is KGHSH and CDR2 LQKENI. V was pared by 4 bases and J by 0 bases, with 16 bases between. The CDR3 loop spans 18 amino acids. CDR3 bases: TGTGCCAGCTCACTAGCGGACACGGGGTCCTCTGGGGCCAACGTCCTGACTTTC. The encoded protein is CASSLADTGSSGANVLTF.

This rearrangement joins TRBV5-6 to TRBJ2-5; D gene unclear. Germline V gene sequence: CDR1 SGHDT, CDR2 YYEEEE. CDR3 length: 12 residues. Trimming removed 4 bases at V and 11 bases at J, with 15 bases between. In nucleotides, the CDR3 is TGTGCCAGCAGCGCATGGTCTTTGGAGCAGTACTTC. It codes for CASSAWSLEQYF.

The chain is built from TRBV7-3 and TRBJ1-1; 7 positions match TRBD1. The CDR3 spans 13 residues. Germline-derived CDR1 and CDR2 are SGHTA and FQGTGA. The V and J ends lost 4 bases and 1 base, in that order; junction bases with no gene match: 0. CDR3 nucleotide sequence: TGTGCCAGCAGCTGGACAGGGAACACTGAAGCTTTCTTT. Translated, it gives CASSWTGNTEAFF.

The V and J genes are TRBV11-2 and TRBJ2-3, with 7 bases aligning to TRBD1. The J segment lost 6 bases and the V segment lost 6 bases, leaving 12 bases of the junction unmatched. Germline loops: CDR1 SGHAT, CDR2 FQNNGV. The CDR3 loop spans 15 amino acids. The CDR3 DNA reads TGTGCCAGCAGTCAACAAGGGACAGAGGGGGATACGCAGTATTTT. This codes for CASSQQGTEGDTQYF.

The J gene is TRBJ1-2, the V gene TRBV19; D remains ambiguous. CDR1 and CDR2 from the germline V gene are LNHDA and SQIVND (reference sequence). V dropped 4 bases and J dropped 8 bases, with 14 bases sitting between them. The CDR3 contains 13 residues. The CDR3 DNA follows: TGTGCCAGTAGTACAACACCCGGTGGCGGCTACACCTTC. The encoded protein is CASSTTPGGGYTF.

The chain couples TRBV29-1 to TRBJ1-4; 10 bases align to TRBD1. The CDR3 spans 13 residues. After removal of 4 bases from V and 7 bases from J, the junction contained 3 bases not matched to a gene. Germline CDR1 is SQVTM and CDR2 is ANQGSEA. The CDR3 sequence is CSVGQGASEKLFF. In DNA, the CDR3 is TGCAGCGTTGGACAGGGGGCAAGTGAAAAACTGTTTTTT.

The chain is built from TRBV4-1 and TRBJ2-7; D gene ambiguous. The V and J ends lost 1 base and 5 bases respectively, with 18 bases between them. CDR1 is MGHRA and CDR2 is YSYEKL in the germline V gene. This CDR3 is built from 16 residues. DNA of the CDR3: TGCGCCAGCAGCCAAGGCCCTTCTGGGCGCATAGACGAGCAGTACTTC. Its translation is CASSQGPSGRIDEQYF.

The table lists this clone with a count of one. The genes are TRBV15 and TRBJ2-6; no clear D. V was clipped by 0 bases and J by 0 bases, with 6 bases between them. This CDR3 comprises 16 residues. Per germline, CDR1 LNHNV and CDR2 YYDKDF (reference sequence). The CDR3 nucleotides are TGTGCCACCAGCAGAGATAGAAGCTCTGGGGCCAACGTCCTGACTTTC. Protein product: CATSRDRSSGANVLTF.

The CDR3 nucleotides read TGTGCCAGCAGCCAAGTTACTACACAAGAGACCCAGTACTTC. As protein: CASSQVTTQETQYF. The J gene is TRBJ2-5, the V gene TRBV5-4; D is undetermined. The CDR3 is 14 residues long. CDR1 and CDR2 (germline): SGHNT, YYREEE (reference sequence). Trimming stripped 4 bases from V and 2 bases from J, with 12 bases between.